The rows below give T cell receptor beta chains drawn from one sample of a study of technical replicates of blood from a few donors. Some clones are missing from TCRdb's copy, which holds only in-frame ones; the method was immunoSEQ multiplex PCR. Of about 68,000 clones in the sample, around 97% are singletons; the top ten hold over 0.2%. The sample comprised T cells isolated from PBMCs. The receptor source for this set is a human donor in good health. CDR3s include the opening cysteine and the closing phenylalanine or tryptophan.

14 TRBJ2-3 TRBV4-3 CASSTLAETDTQYF
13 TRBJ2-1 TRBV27 CASSLVAFDEQFF
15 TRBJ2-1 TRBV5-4 CASSPGSSSYNEQFF
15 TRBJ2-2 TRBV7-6 CASRGRGQNTGELFF
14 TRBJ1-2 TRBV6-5 CASNPGTDHYGYTF
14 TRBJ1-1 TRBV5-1 CASNPTGIQAEAFF
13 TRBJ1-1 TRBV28 CASSRPRGREAFF
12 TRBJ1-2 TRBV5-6 CASCGGANGYTF
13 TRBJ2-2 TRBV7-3 CASSPTNTGELFF
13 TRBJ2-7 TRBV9 CASSGDRSYEQYF